Listed here are 24 T cell receptor beta chains from one sample, sequenced in a study of T cell responses to AZD1222 COVID-19 vaccine. The protocol was immunoSEQ multiplex PCR, while the TCRdb copy is restricted to in-frame clones and leaves out a portion. The table lists some 130,000 clones, about 93% of them singletons. The material was peripheral blood, obtained on day 0 of AZD1222 vaccination. These receptors came from an adult in good health.

The chain carries TRBV7-3 and TRBJ1-1, with D perhaps TRBD1 (6 bases). V lost 1 base and J 1 base, leaving 13 bases between the germline ends. Germline CDR1 is SGHTA and CDR2 is FQGTGA. This CDR3 is 16 amino acids long. CDR3 bases: TGTGCCAGCAGCTTAATGGTCAGGGGAGCGAACACTGAAGCTTTCTTT. Amino acids: CASSLMVRGANTEAFF.

This clone came up once. This rearrangement joins TRBV27 to TRBJ2-3, with D unresolved. Germline lookup yields CDR1 MNHEY and CDR2 SMNVEV (reference sequence). Trimming shortened V by 4 bases and J by 0 bases, and 5 bases separated the two germline ends. The CDR3 has 13 amino acids. The CDR3 DNA reads TGTGCCAGCAGTTCCACAAGCACAGATACGCAGTATTTT. Translation gives CASSSTSTDTQYF.

This clone was observed a handful of times. The CDR3 region has the DNA TGCGCCAGCAGCCCCGGACTAGCGGGGGCCCCCTTGCGCGAGCAGTACTTC. Its translation is CASSPGLAGAPLREQYF. The V gene is TRBV5-1, the J gene TRBJ2-7; 13 bases agree with TRBD2. This CDR3 has 17 residues. Per the germline V gene, CDR1 is SGHRS and CDR2 is YFSETQ. The V segment lost 4 bases and the J segment 6 bases; nucleotides outside the gene matches: 13.

The rearrangement links TRBV30 to TRBJ1-1; D unclear. The germline gives CDR1 GTSNPN, CDR2 SVGIG (reference sequence). Trimming cost V 2 bases and J 8 bases, with 12 bases left between them. This CDR3 has 12 amino acids. This CDR3 is CAWSLVDGEAFF. CDR3 bases: TGTGCCTGGAGTTTGGTCGACGGAGAAGCTTTCTTT.

A single count supports this clone. This chain connects TRBV18 to TRBJ1-2; 8 positions match TRBD1. V dropped 3 bases and J dropped 2; count of bases not matched to a gene: 5. The germline V gene encodes CDR1 KGHSH and CDR2 LQKENI. CDR3 size: 15 residues. This chain's CDR3 is CASSPAGGKNYGYTF. For the CDR3, the DNA is TGTGCCAGCTCACCGGCAGGGGGCAAGAACTATGGCTACACCTTC.

The rearrangement uses TRBV2 and TRBJ1-1, with D perhaps TRBD1 (6 bases). V was clipped by 3 bases and J by 9 bases, with 11 bases between them. Germline V gene data show CDR1 as SNHLY and CDR2 as FYNNEI. CDR3 length: 12 residues. The CDR3 bases are TGTGCCAGCAGTGAGGGAGGGGGTAAAGCTTTCTTT. Amino acids: CASSEGGGKAFF.

The rearrangement uses TRBV12-3 or TRBV12-4 and TRBJ2-7; no reliable D call. The CDR3 covers 12 residues. V lost 4 bases to trimming and J lost 7 bases, with 11 bases between them. CDR3 residues: CASSYRLVEQYF. CDR3 DNA: TGTGCCAGCAGTTATCGTTTAGTTGAGCAGTACTTC.

The chain has TRBV6-5 and TRBJ2-3, with D perhaps matching TRBD1 (6 bases). The V and J ends lost 7 bases and 2 bases respectively, with 13 bases between them. CDR1 is MNHEY and CDR2 is SVGAGI in the germline V gene. The CDR3 loop spans 14 amino acids. This chain's CDR3 is CASTRRDNTDTQYF. The CDR3 DNA sequence: TGTGCCAGCACCAGACGGGACAACACAGATACGCAGTATTTT.

The V and J genes are TRBV21-1 and TRBJ1-5; TRBD1 was called by the table and not checked on the DNA. TRBV21-1 represents a pseudogene. The CDR3 has 17 amino acids. The CDR3 sequence is CASSKEGRGYSNQPQHF. CDR3 in DNA: TGTGCCAGCAGCAAAGAGGGCAGGGGTTATAGCAATCAGCCCCAGCATTTT.

V and J are TRBV30 and TRBJ2-3, with TRBD2 identical over 8 bases. V trimming: 0 bases; J trimming: 0 bases; junction bases outside the gene matches: 5. The CDR3 is made up of 16 amino acids. Germline V gene lookup returns CDR1 GTSNPN and CDR2 SVGIG (reference sequence). Written as DNA, the CDR3 is TGTGCCTGGAGTGTCCGTTTAGCGGGAAGCACAGATACGCAGTATTTT. Protein sequence: CAWSVRLAGSTDTQYF.

The V call is TRBV18, the J call TRBJ2-3; D is perhaps TRBD1 (6 bases). This CDR3 region has 15 residues. V was cut by 4 bases and J by 3 bases, with 14 bases left in between. The germline V gene has CDR1 KGHSH and CDR2 LQKENI. CDR3 in amino acids: CASSLHPGATDTQYF. The CDR3 DNA follows: TGTGCCAGCTCACTACACCCAGGGGCAACAGATACGCAGTATTTT.

This chain connects TRBV20-1 to TRBJ1-2, with D maybe TRBD1 (6 bases). V shed 3 bases and J shed 6 bases, with 17 bases lying between them. The CDR3 length is 14 residues. Germline values: CDR1 DFQATT, CDR2 SNEGSKA (reference sequence). CDR3 protein: CSASEGEQANGYTF. CDR3 DNA: TGCAGTGCTAGTGAGGGGGAACAGGCAAATGGCTACACCTTC.

This clone appeared a few times. This chain joins TRBV19 and TRBJ1-4, with D possibly being TRBD1 (6 bases). CDR1 is LNHDA and CDR2 is SQIVND in the germline V gene (reference sequence). The CDR3 runs to 13 residues. Trimming took 3 bases from V and 8 from J, leaving 10 bases between them. The CDR3 bases are TGTGCCAGTAGTATGGGGGCCCTAGAAAAACTGTTTTTT. It specifies CASSMGALEKLFF.

This rearrangement joins TRBV28 to TRBJ1-2, with 8 bases identical to TRBD1. CDR1 and CDR2 (germline): MDHEN, SYDVKM. This CDR3 region has 14 residues. V shed 6 bases, J shed 4 bases, and the junction held 7 bases outside the gene matches. This CDR3 is CASRGAGTGYGYTF. DNA of the CDR3: TGTGCCAGCAGAGGTGCGGGGACAGGCTATGGCTACACCTTC.

The chain couples TRBV6-4 to TRBJ2-1; 12 positions agree with TRBD2. The germline CDR1 and CDR2 sequences are MRHNA and SNTAGT. The CDR3 runs 15 residues. Losses at the gene ends were 3 bases for V and 5 bases for J; bases not matched to a gene: 2. CDR3 sequence: CASSDWTSGNNEQFF. CDR3 nucleotide sequence: TGTGCCAGCAGTGATTGGACTAGCGGGAACAATGAGCAGTTCTTC.

The rearrangement uses TRBV7-9 and TRBJ2-2, with D perhaps TRBD1 (6 bases). This CDR3 comprises 16 residues. The germline V and J ends were trimmed by 3 bases and 0 bases, with 11 bases remaining between them. CDR1 and CDR2 (germline): SEHNR, FQNEAQ (reference sequence). CDR3 sequence reads: CASSLVGATNTGELFF. The CDR3 DNA sequence: TGTGCCAGCAGCTTGGTGGGGGCGACGAACACCGGGGAGCTGTTTTTT.

The chain uses TRBV19 and TRBJ2-5, with 8 bases lining up with TRBD1. With 4 bases clipped from V and 5 bases from J, the junction kept 6 bases outside the gene matches. This CDR3 region has 14 residues. Germline V gene data show CDR1 as LNHDA and CDR2 as SQIVND (reference sequence). Written as DNA, the CDR3 is TGTGCCAGTAGTAGCAGGGGGCCGCGGGAGACCCAGTACTTC. Amino acid sequence: CASSSRGPRETQYF.

The rearrangement joins TRBV28 to TRBJ2-3; the match to TRBD2 covers 11 bases. CDR3 size: 16 residues. Germline V gene data show CDR1 as MDHEN and CDR2 as SYDVKM. J was trimmed by 4 bases and V by 6 bases; bases with no gene match: 9. CDR3 loop: CASRHTSGRRADTQYF. CDR3 coding DNA: TGTGCCAGCAGACACACTAGCGGGAGACGAGCAGATACGCAGTATTTT. The full variable domain, completed using reference TRBV28 and TRBJ2-3, is DVKVTQSSRYLVKRTGEKVFLECVQDMDHENMFWYRQDPGLGLRLIYFSYDVKMKEKGDIPEGYSVSREKKERFSLILESASTNQTSMYLCASRHTSGRRADTQYFGPGTRLTVL.

The rearrangement links TRBV12-3 or TRBV12-4 to TRBJ1-2; D not resolved. The CDR3 extends over 12 amino acids. V shed 4 bases and J shed 7 bases, with 10 bases lying between them. The CDR3 region is CASSSHLGGYTF. DNA for the CDR3: TGTGCCAGCAGTTCTCACCTTGGTGGCTACACCTTC.

This CDR3 reads CASSLVGMSYNEQFF. In DNA form, the CDR3 reads TGTGCCAGCAGCTTGGTTGGGATGTCCTACAATGAGCAGTTCTTC. The chain is built from TRBV5-4 and TRBJ2-1; D is unresolved. Germline CDR1 and CDR2: SGHNT and YYREEE (reference sequence). The CDR3 runs 15 residues. Deletions cut 0 bases from V and 1 base from J, with 8 bases between. Filled out from reference TRBV5-4 and TRBJ2-1, the complete variable domain reads ETGVTQSPTHLIKTRGQQVTLRCSSQSGHNTVSWYQQALGQGPQFIFQYYREEENGRGNFPPRFSGLQFPNYSSELNVNALELDDSALYLCASSLVGMSYNEQFFGPGTRLTVL.

This clone was detected only once. The rearrangement links TRBV2 to TRBJ2-1; TRBD1 matches 9 bases. The germline V gene encodes CDR1 SNHLY and CDR2 FYNNEI. The CDR3 runs to 17 residues. V dropped 6 bases and J dropped 0; count of bases not matched to a gene: 9. The CDR3 loop reads CASRNPGQGSSYNEQFF. CDR3 DNA: TGTGCCAGCAGAAATCCGGGACAGGGTAGCTCCTACAATGAGCAGTTCTTC.

The rearrangement uses TRBV3-1 (or the pseudogene TRBV3-2) and TRBJ2-5; 8 bases fit TRBD1. The CDR3 loop spans 16 amino acids. The V gene's germline CDR1 is LGHDT and CDR2 YNNKEL (reference sequence). The J segment lost 4 bases and the V segment lost 5 bases, leaving 12 bases of the junction unmatched. CDR3 region: CASSTDRGRYTETQYF. The CDR3 coding sequence is TGTGCCAGCAGCACCGACAGGGGAAGGTATACAGAGACCCAGTACTTC.

The chain links TRBV12-5 to TRBJ1-2; tentatively, D is TRBD1 (5 bases). This CDR3 comprises 15 residues. V lost 6 bases, J lost 0 bases, and 14 bases lay in between. Germline loops: CDR1 LGHNT, CDR2 FRNRAP. In nucleotides, the CDR3 is TGTGCTAGTGGGGCTTCACAGGAACCTAACTATGGCTACACCTTC. It translates to CASGASQEPNYGYTF. The variable domain in full, with the rest retrieved from reference TRBV12-5 and TRBJ1-2, is DARVTQTPRHKVTEMGQEVTMRCQPILGHNTVFWYRQTMMQGLELLAYFRNRAPLDDSGMPKDRFSAEMPDATLATLKIQPSEPRDSAVYFCASGASQEPNYGYTFGSGTRLTVV.

This clone was seen only once. This chain links TRBV6-5 with TRBJ1-1; possible D gene TRBD1, 6 bases. CDR1 and CDR2 from the germline V gene are MNHEY and SVGAGI. The ends were cut back, 0 bases at V and 4 bases at J, with 15 bases in the middle. This CDR3 comprises 16 residues. The CDR3 bases are TGTGCCAGCAGTTACTCGAAGGCGAGGGGGGGCACTGAAGCTTTCTTT. This gives the protein CASSYSKARGGTEAFF.